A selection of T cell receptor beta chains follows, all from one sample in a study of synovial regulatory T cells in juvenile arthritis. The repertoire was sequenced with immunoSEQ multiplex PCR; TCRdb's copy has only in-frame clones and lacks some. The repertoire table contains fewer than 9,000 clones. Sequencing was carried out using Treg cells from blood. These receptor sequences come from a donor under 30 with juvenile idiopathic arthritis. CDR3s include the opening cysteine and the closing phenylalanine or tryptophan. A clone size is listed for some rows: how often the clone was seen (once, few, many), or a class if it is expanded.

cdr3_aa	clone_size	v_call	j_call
CASGGAWGNTIYF	NA	TRBV28	TRBJ1-3
CSVARVDTQYF	NA	TRBV29-1	TRBJ2-3
CAISESAREQYF	NA	TRBV10-3	TRBJ2-7
CASSAQGIQETQYF	NA	TRBV9	TRBJ2-5
CASTPGGRNYGYTF	NA	TRBV28	TRBJ1-2
CASSLAGQNNEKLFF	NA	TRBV5-1	TRBJ1-4
CASSSTGTDNQPQHF	medium-sized	TRBV5-5	TRBJ1-5
CASSSRTGHEQFF	NA	TRBV7-2	TRBJ2-1
CASSSTVRGEKLFF	NA	TRBV5-1	TRBJ1-4
CASSPWRGGDTGELFF	NA	TRBV5-4	TRBJ2-2
CASSLRQGHEQYF	NA	TRBV5-1	TRBJ2-7
CASSFHYRGNSYEQYF	NA	TRBV5-1	TRBJ2-7
CASSQAWRKGHYNEQFF	NA	TRBV4-3	TRBJ2-1
CATSRGQGDQPQHF	NA	TRBV6-6	TRBJ1-5
CASSNRGMYEQYF	NA	TRBV19	TRBJ2-7
CASSPPGEQPQHF	medium-sized	TRBV18	TRBJ1-5
CASSLGIGSGYTF	NA	TRBV5-8	TRBJ1-2
CSVEHQGNTEAFF	medium-sized	TRBV29-1	TRBJ1-1
CASSDGGGLYNEQFF	NA	TRBV6-1	TRBJ2-1
CASSISGGSYEQYF	NA	TRBV2	TRBJ2-7
CASSVGDWGDTGELFF	NA	TRBV9	TRBJ2-2
CASSIGQLNQPQHF	NA	TRBV19	TRBJ1-5
CASSPYTGELFF	NA	TRBV27	TRBJ2-2
CASSPRAGGIGNEQFF	NA	TRBV7-9	TRBJ2-1
CASSLYRDRGFGGYTF	NA	TRBV7-9	TRBJ1-2
CATSRDVTSGRFYEQYF	NA	TRBV15	TRBJ2-7